Below, one T cell receptor (beta chain) is given with its context. Per the germline V gene, CDR1 is KGHDR and CDR2 is SFDVKD. This CDR3 is 16 amino acids long. J gave up 4 bases and V 0 bases, and 3 bases lay outside the gene matches. As handled by the study authors: Amplification of reference gene primers provided the estimated nucleated cell counts. Some clones are missing from TCRdb's copy, which holds only in-frame ones; the method was immunoSEQ multiplex PCR. V and J calls and clone size are given by that table; D and trimming were obtained from the DNA. The sample gives about 120,000 clones, around 79% of which show up once; about 2.3% is in the top ten. These data originate in a study of blood T cell repertoires in COVID-19. Study-level information: Samples of COVID-19 (acute and convalescent) were obtained from the United States, Italy and Spain.

Sequences were obtained from peripheral blood. The sequence derives from a man in his 70s with acute or convalescent COVID-19. The V call is TRBV24-1, the J call TRBJ2-2, with 8 positions matching TRBD1. The DNA for the CDR3 is TGTGCCACCAGTGATTTGCGGACAGGGACCACCGGGGAGCTGTTTTTT. This gives the protein CATSDLRTGTTGELFF.